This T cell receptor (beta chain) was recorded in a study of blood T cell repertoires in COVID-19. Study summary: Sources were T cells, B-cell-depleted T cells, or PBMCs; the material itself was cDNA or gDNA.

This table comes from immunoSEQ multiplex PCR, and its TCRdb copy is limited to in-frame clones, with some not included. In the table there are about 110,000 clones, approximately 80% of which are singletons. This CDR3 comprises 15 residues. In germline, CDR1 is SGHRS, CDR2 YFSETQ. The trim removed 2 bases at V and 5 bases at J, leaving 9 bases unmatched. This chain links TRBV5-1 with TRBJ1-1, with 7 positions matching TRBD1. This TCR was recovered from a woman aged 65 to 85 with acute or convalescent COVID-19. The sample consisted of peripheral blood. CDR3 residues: CASSFLGQVGTEAFF. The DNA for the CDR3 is TGCGCCAGCAGCTTTCTAGGACAGGTGGGGACTGAAGCTTTCTTT.